The present T cell receptor (beta chain) was sequenced within a study of T-cell reconstitution after alpha-beta-depleted transplantation in children. This clonotype occurred a few times. This CDR3 is built from 15 residues. Germline V gives CDR1 LGHDT, CDR2 YNNKEL (reference sequence). V shed 1 base and J shed 0 bases, with 9 bases lying between them. The TCRbeta library incorporated unique molecular identifiers. Each CDR3 protein gets one entry after TCRdb re-called the PCR reads with MiXCR. This table holds about 400,000 distinct CDR3 sequences, 20% found once. The sample in question was PBMCs from the stem cell graft donor, obtained from the stem cell graft. The origin of this receptor is a human donor who donated a stem cell graft to a child with acute myeloid leukemia. The chain employs TRBV3-1 and TRBJ1-2; maybe TRBD1 (5 bases). CDR3 protein: CASSQGGTSNYGYTF. The CDR3 nucleotides read TGTGCCAGCAGCCAAGGGGGCACGTCTAACTATGGCTACACCTTC.